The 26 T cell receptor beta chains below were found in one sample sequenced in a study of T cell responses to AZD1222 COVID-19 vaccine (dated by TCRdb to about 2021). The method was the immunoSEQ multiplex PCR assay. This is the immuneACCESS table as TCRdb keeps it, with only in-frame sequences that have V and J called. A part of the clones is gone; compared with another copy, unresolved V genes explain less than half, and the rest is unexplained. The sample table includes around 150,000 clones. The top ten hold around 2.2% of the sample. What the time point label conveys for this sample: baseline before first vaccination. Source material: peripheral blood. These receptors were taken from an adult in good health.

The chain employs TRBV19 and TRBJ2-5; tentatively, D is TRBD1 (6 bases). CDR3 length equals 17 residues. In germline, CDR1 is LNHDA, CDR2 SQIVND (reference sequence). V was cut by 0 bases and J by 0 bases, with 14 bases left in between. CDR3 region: CASSIDRGRGDQETQYF. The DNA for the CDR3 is TGTGCCAGTAGTATAGATCGGGGCAGGGGCGACCAAGAGACCCAGTACTTC.

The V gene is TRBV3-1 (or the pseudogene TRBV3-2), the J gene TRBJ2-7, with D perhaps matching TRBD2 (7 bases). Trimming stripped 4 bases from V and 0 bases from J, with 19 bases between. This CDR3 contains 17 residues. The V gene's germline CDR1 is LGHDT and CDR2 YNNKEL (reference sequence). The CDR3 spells CASSPGEGHPSSYEQYF. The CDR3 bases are TGTGCCAGCAGCCCGGGGGAGGGACATCCGAGCTCCTACGAGCAGTACTTC.

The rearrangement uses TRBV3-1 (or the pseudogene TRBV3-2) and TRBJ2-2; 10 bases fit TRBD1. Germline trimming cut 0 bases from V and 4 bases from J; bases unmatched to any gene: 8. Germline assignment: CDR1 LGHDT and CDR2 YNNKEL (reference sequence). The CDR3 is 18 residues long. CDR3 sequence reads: CASSQEGGQGPGTGELFF. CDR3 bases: TGTGCCAGCAGCCAAGAGGGGGGACAGGGGCCCGGCACCGGGGAGCTGTTTTTT.

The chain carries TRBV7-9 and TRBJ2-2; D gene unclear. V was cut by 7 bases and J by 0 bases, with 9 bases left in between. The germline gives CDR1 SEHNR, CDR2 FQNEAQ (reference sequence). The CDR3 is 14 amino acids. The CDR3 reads CASKDTPNTGELFF. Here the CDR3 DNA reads TGTGCCAGCAAAGATACCCCGAACACCGGGGAGCTGTTTTTT.

In DNA, the CDR3 is TGCGCCAGCAGCTTTGTGGGGGGTCCTGAAGCTTTCTTT. It codes for CASSFVGGPEAFF. The chain recombines TRBV5-1 with TRBJ1-1, with a possible D match to TRBD1 (5 bases). This CDR3 is 13 amino acids long. Trimming stripped 2 bases from V and 6 bases from J, with 11 bases between. Germline values: CDR1 SGHRS, CDR2 YFSETQ. The full variable domain, its missing parts supplied by reference TRBV5-1 and TRBJ1-1, is KAGVTQTPRYLIKTRGQQVTLSCSPISGHRSVSWYQQTPGQGLQFLFEYFSETQRNKGNFPGRFSGRQFSNSRSEMNVSTLELGDSALYLCASSFVGGPEAFFGQGTRLTVV.

The CDR3 here is CASSLPRTTNEKLFF. CDR3 coding DNA: TGTGCCAGCAGCTTGCCGAGAACAACTAATGAAAAACTGTTTTTT. This chain joins TRBV7-9 and TRBJ1-4; D call uncertain. Germline loops: CDR1 SEHNR, CDR2 FQNEAQ (reference sequence). V lost 3 bases and J lost 0, with 8 bases in between. CDR3 length: 15 amino acids.

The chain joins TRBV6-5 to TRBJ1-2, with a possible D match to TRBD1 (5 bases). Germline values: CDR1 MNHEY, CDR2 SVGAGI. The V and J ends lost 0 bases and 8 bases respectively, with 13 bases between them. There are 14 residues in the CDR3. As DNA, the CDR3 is TGTGCCAGCAGTTACTCGTTACGGGGCGAAGGCTACACCTTC. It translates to CASSYSLRGEGYTF.

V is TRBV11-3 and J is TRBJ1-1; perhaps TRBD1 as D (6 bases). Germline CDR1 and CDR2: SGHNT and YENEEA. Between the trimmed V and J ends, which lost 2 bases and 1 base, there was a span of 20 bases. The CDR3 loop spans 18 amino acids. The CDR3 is CASSLLTTGLWENTEAFF. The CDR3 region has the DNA TGTGCCAGCAGCTTATTAACGACAGGCCTATGGGAGAACACTGAAGCTTTCTTT.

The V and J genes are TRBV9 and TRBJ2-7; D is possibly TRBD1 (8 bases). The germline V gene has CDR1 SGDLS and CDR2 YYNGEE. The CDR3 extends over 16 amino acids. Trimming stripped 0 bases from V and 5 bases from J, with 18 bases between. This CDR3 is CASSVALGQGGDEQYF. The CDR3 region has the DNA TGTGCCAGCAGCGTAGCGCTCGGACAGGGAGGGGACGAGCAGTACTTC.

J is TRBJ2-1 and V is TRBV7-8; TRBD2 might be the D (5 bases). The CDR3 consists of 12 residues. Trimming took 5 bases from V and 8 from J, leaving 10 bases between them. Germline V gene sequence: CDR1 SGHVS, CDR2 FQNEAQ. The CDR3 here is CASSLLADEQFF. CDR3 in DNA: TGTGCCAGCAGCCTCCTAGCTGATGAGCAGTTCTTC.

CDR3 residues: CASRNSGTMGYNEQFF. In DNA, the CDR3 is TGTGCCAGCAGAAATAGCGGAACAATGGGGTACAATGAGCAGTTCTTC. The chain couples TRBV2 to TRBJ2-1; D possibly corresponds to TRBD2 (6 bases). Germline V gene lookup returns CDR1 SNHLY and CDR2 FYNNEI. Trimming took off 6 bases at V and 4 bases at J, with 19 bases between the two ends. The CDR3 length is 16 residues. The full variable domain, completed using reference TRBV2 and TRBJ2-1, is EPEVTQTPSHQVTQMGQEVILRCVPISNHLYFYWYRQILGQKVEFLVSFYNNEISEKSEIFDDQFSVERPDGSNFTLKIRSTKLEDSAMYFCASRNSGTMGYNEQFFGPGTRLTVL.

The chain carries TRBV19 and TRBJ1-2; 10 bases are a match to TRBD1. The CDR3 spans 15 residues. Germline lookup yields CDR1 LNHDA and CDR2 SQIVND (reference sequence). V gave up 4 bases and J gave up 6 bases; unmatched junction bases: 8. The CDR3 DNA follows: TGTGCCAGTAGTACCCCGACAGGGGGCTCGGATGGCTACACCTTC. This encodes CASSTPTGGSDGYTF.

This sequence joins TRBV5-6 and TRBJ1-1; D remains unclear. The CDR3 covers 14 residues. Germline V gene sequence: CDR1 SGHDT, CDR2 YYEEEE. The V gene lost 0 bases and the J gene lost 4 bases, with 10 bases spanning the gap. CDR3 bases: TGTGCCAGCAGCTTGGGGTCGTACGTCACTGAAGCTTTCTTT. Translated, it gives CASSLGSYVTEAFF.

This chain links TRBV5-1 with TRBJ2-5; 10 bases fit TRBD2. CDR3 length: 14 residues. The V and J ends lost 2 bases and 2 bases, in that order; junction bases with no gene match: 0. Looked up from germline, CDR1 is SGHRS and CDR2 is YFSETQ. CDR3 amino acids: CASSFSGGQETQYF. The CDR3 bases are TGCGCCAGCAGCTTTAGCGGGGGGCAAGAGACCCAGTACTTC. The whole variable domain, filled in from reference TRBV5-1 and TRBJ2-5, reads KAGVTQTPRYLIKTRGQQVTLSCSPISGHRSVSWYQQTPGQGLQFLFEYFSETQRNKGNFPGRFSGRQFSNSRSEMNVSTLELGDSALYLCASSFSGGQETQYFGPGTRLLVL.

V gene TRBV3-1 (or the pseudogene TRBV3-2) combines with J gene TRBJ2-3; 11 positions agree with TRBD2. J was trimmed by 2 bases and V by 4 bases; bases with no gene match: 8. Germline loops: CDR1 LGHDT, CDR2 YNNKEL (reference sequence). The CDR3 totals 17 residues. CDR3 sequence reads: CASSRKLAGVPTDTQYF. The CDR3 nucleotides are TGTGCCAGCAGCCGCAAACTAGCGGGGGTTCCCACAGATACGCAGTATTTT.

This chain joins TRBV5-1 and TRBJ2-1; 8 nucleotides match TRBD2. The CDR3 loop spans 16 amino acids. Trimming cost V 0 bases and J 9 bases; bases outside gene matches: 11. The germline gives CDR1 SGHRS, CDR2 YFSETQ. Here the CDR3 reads CASSLDFRGGRTEQFF. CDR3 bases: TGCGCCAGCAGCTTGGATTTCAGGGGCGGGAGGACTGAGCAGTTCTTC.

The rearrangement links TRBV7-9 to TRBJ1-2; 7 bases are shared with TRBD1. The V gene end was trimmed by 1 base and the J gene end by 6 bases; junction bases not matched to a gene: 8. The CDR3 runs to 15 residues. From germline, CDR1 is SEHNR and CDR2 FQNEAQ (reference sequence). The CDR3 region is CASSLEFLRGHGYTF. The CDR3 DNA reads TGTGCCAGCAGCTTAGAGTTTTTAAGGGGGCATGGCTACACCTTC.

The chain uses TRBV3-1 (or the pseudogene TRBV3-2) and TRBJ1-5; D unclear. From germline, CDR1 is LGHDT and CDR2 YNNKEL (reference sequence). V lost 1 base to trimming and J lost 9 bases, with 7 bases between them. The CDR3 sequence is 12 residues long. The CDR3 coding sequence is TGTGCCAGCAGCCAAGTAGGAGGGCCCCAGCATTTT. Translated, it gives CASSQVGGPQHF.

CDR3 bases: TGCGCCAGCAGCCAAGTTGGACTCCTGAATGAAAAACTGTTTTTT. Translation gives CASSQVGLLNEKLFF. The chain joins TRBV4-1 to TRBJ1-4, with no clear D. The CDR3 consists of 15 residues. The ends were cut back, 1 base at V and 5 bases at J, with 11 bases in the middle. Germline V gene lookup returns CDR1 MGHRA and CDR2 YSYEKL.

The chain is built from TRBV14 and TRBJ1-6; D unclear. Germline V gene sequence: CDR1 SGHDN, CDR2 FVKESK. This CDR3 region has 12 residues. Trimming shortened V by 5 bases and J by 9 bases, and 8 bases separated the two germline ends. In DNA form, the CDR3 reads TGTGCCAGCAGCATTACATCTTCACCCCTCCACTTT. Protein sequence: CASSITSSPLHF.

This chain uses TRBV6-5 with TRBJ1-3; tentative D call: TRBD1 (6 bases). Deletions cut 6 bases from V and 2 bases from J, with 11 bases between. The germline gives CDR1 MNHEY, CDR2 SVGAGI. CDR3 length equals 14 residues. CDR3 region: CASRADRAGNTIYF. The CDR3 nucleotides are TGTGCCAGCAGGGCGGACAGAGCTGGAAACACCATATATTTT.

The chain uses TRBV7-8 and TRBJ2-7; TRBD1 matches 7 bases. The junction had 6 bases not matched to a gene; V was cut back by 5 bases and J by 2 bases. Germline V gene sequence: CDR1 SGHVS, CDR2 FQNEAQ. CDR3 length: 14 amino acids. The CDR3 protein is CASSRGQEPYEQYF. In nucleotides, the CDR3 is TGTGCCAGCAGCCGAGGACAGGAACCCTACGAGCAGTACTTC.

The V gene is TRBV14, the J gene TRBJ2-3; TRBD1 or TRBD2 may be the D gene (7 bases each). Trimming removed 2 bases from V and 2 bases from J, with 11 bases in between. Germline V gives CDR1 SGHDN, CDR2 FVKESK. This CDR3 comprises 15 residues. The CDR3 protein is CASSQQGGPTDTQYF. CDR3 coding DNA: TGTGCCAGCAGCCAACAGGGGGGGCCCACAGATACGCAGTATTTT.

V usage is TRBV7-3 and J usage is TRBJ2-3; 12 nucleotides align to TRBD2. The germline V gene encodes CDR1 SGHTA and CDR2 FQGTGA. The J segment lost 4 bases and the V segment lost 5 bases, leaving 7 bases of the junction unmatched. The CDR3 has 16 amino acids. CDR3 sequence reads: CASSPSGGAGSDTQYF. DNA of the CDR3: TGTGCCAGCAGCCCTAGCGGGGGGGCAGGATCAGATACGCAGTATTTT.

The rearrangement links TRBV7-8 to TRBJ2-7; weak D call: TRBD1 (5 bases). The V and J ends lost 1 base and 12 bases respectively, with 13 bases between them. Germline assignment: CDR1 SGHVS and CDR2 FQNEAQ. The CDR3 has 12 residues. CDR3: CASSLGQNVLYF. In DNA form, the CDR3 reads TGTGCCAGCAGCTTAGGACAGAATGTATTGTACTTC.

CDR3 nucleotide sequence: TGCGCCAGGGCCGGGACAGGGGTGGCTGAAGCTTTCTTT. Encoded protein: CARAGTGVAEAFF. The chain employs TRBV5-1 and TRBJ1-1, with 10 bases matching TRBD1. This CDR3 comprises 13 residues. CDR1 and CDR2 from the germline V gene are SGHRS and YFSETQ. J gave up 6 bases and V 8 bases, and 7 bases lay outside the gene matches.